A single sample gave rise to the 22 T cell receptor beta chains below, sequenced in a study of spatial heterogeneity in lung cancer. Time point meaning: blood at routine non-recurrence follow-up after resection. Tumor, nontumor lung or frozen PBMC supplied whole RNA that was sequenced unsorted. TCRdb analysed the 5' RACE reads with MiXCR anew, one entry per CDR3 protein. The table shows roughly 120,000 distinct CDR3 sequences, with about 12% occurring only once. The sample here was PBMCs, taken at follow-up. Every receptor here comes from a male donor with early-stage non-small cell lung cancer.

This clonotype has at least ten counts. The rearrangement links TRBV29-1 to TRBJ1-1, with TRBD1 identical over 8 bases. CDR3 length: 14 residues. With 7 bases clipped from V and 3 bases from J, the junction kept 10 bases outside the gene matches. Per germline, CDR1 SQVTM and CDR2 ANQGSEA. The CDR3 region has the DNA TGCAGCGCACGACAGGGGAATAGGGACACTGAAGCTTTCTTT. It specifies CSARQGNRDTEAFF.

The rearrangement links TRBV7-2 to TRBJ2-3, with D unclear. Looked up from germline, CDR1 is SGHTA and CDR2 is FQGNSA. Trimming removed 0 bases from V and 5 bases from J, with 9 bases in between. This CDR3 is built from 14 residues. CDR3 nucleotides: TGTGCCAGCAGCTTAGCGTTATTGCAAGATACGCAGTATTTT. It specifies CASSLALLQDTQYF.

The sample holds a few counts of this clonotype. The gene calls are TRBV28 and TRBJ1-1; no clear D gene. This CDR3 is 11 amino acids long. With 6 bases removed from V and 5 bases from J, the gap between germline ends came to 7 bases. The germline CDR1 and CDR2 sequences are MDHEN and SYDVKM. CDR3 nucleotides: TGTGCCAGCAGGGCCTATACTGAAGCTTTCTTT. Translating it yields CASRAYTEAFF.

Ten or more counts support this clonotype. V and J are TRBV28 and TRBJ1-1; TRBD1 agrees at 10 bases. Germline values: CDR1 MDHEN, CDR2 SYDVKM. V was pared by 6 bases and J by 0 bases, with 7 bases of the junction left unmatched. This CDR3 region has 16 residues. CDR3 in amino acids: CASRSAGTGVNTEAFF. For the CDR3, the DNA is TGTGCCAGCAGGAGTGCCGGGACAGGGGTGAACACTGAAGCTTTCTTT. Supplemented by reference TRBV28 and TRBJ1-1, the full variable domain reads DVKVTQSSRYLVKRTGEKVFLECVQDMDHENMFWYRQDPGLGLRLIYFSYDVKMKEKGDIPEGYSVSREKKERFSLILESASTNQTSMYLCASRSAGTGVNTEAFFGQGTRLTVV.

This chain links TRBV27 with TRBJ2-1; 9 nucleotides match TRBD1. The CDR3 length is 13 residues. Looked up from germline, CDR1 is MNHEY and CDR2 is SMNVEV (reference sequence). With V trimmed by 6 bases and J by 8 bases, 5 bases remained unmatched. CDR3 residues: CASSRDRVDEQFF. For the CDR3, the DNA is TGTGCCAGCAGCCGGGACAGGGTGGATGAGCAGTTCTTC.

This clonotype was observed many times. The V gene is TRBV4-3, the J gene TRBJ2-1; 7 nucleotides match TRBD2. The CDR3 sequence is 16 residues long. The V and J ends lost 0 bases and 4 bases, in that order; junction bases with no gene match: 6. Germline V gene sequence: CDR1 LGHNA, CDR2 YSLEER. Here the CDR3 DNA reads TGCGCCAGCAGCCAAGACTTGAGCGGGGCTTACAATGAGCAGTTCTTC. Translation gives CASSQDLSGAYNEQFF.

This clonotype came up many times. The rearrangement uses TRBV24-1 and TRBJ1-2; no clear D gene. CDR1 and CDR2 (germline): KGHDR, SFDVKD. The germline V and J ends were trimmed by 9 bases and 4 bases, with 11 bases remaining between them. This CDR3 contains 12 residues. This CDR3 is CATEDRLYGYTF. CDR3 in DNA: TGTGCCACCGAGGACCGGCTCTATGGCTACACCTTC.

This clonotype was seen a few times. Compared with germline, one end of the junction differs, possibly owing to a read error. The J gene is TRBJ2-2, the V gene TRBV7-7; tentative D call: TRBD1 (5 bases). The CDR3 has 15 residues. Germline V gene lookup returns CDR1 SSHAT and CDR2 FNYEAQ (reference sequence). The CDR3 DNA is TGTGCTAGCAGCTTATCGACAGCTCCCACCGGGGAGCTGTTTTTT. It codes for CASSLSTAPTGELFF.

The rearrangement uses TRBV20-1 and TRBJ1-5, with D unclear. Trimming took 3 bases from V and 5 from J, leaving 8 bases between them. CDR1 is DFQATT and CDR2 is SNEGSKA in the germline V gene (reference sequence). This CDR3 spans 12 amino acids. Here the CDR3 reads CSASMDYQPQHF. CDR3 DNA sequence: TGCAGTGCTAGTATGGACTATCAGCCCCAGCATTTT.

The V and J genes are TRBV7-9 and TRBJ1-5; TRBD1 is a possible D gene (5 bases). Germline values: CDR1 SEHNR, CDR2 FQNEAQ (reference sequence). This CDR3 region has 15 residues. The V end was cut by 3 bases, the J end by 4 bases, with 13 bases between. CDR3 region: CASSFSGRENQPQHF. The CDR3 nucleotides read TGTGCCAGCAGCTTCTCGGGGCGCGAGAATCAGCCCCAGCATTTT.

Points on this clonotype: Given a much more abundant clone one base away, this may be a read error. V gene TRBV11-2 combines with J gene TRBJ2-5; D not certain. V shed 8 bases and J shed 2 bases, with 12 bases lying between them. The length of the CDR3 is 13 residues. Germline V CDR1 and CDR2: SGHAT, FQNNGV. CDR3 in amino acids: CASGPQVQETQYF. The CDR3 DNA is TGTGCCAGCGGCCCCCAGGTACAAGAGACCCAGTACTTC.

The rearrangement links TRBV28 to TRBJ1-1; no clear D. This CDR3 comprises 15 residues. Germline CDR1 MDHEN, CDR2 SYDVKM. V lost 5 bases and J 0 bases, leaving 13 bases between the germline ends. CDR3 sequence reads: CASSETGRVNTEAFF. CDR3 coding DNA: TGTGCCAGCAGTGAGACGGGGAGAGTGAACACTGAAGCTTTCTTT. The variable domain in full, with the rest retrieved from reference TRBV28 and TRBJ1-1, is DVKVTQSSRYLVKRTGEKVFLECVQDMDHENMFWYRQDPGLGLRLIYFSYDVKMKEKGDIPEGYSVSREKKERFSLILESASTNQTSMYLCASSETGRVNTEAFFGQGTRLTVV.

This clonotype was counted between two and nine times. The chain has TRBV5-5 and TRBJ1-1; D perhaps matches TRBD1 (5 bases). The V gene lost 4 bases and the J gene lost 3 bases, with 10 bases spanning the gap. CDR3 length equals 13 residues. Germline V lookup: CDR1 SGHKS, CDR2 YYEKEE (reference sequence). CDR3 loop: CASSPEGDTEAFF. CDR3 bases: TGTGCCAGCAGCCCGGAAGGGGACACTGAAGCTTTCTTT.

V usage is TRBV20-1 and J usage is TRBJ2-7, with 8 bases identical to TRBD1. V was pared by 8 bases and J by 3 bases, with 15 bases of the junction left unmatched. The CDR3 loop spans 15 amino acids. The germline CDR1 and CDR2 sequences are DFQATT and SNEGSKA (reference sequence). CDR3 protein: CSTRGWDRRSYEQYF. The CDR3 nucleotides read TGCAGTACCCGCGGATGGGACAGGAGAAGCTACGAGCAGTACTTC.

This clonotype has at least ten counts. This chain links TRBV20-1 with TRBJ1-2, with D uncertain. V was cut by 5 bases and J by 5 bases, with 12 bases left in between. Germline CDR1 reads DFQATT; CDR2 reads SNEGSKA (reference sequence). CDR3 length: 12 amino acids. CDR3 in DNA: TGCAGTGCTCTCAGGAGGGAATATGGCTACACCTTC. Protein product: CSALRREYGYTF.

Turning to this clonotype: This may be a read error, as it is one base from a much larger clone. The chain has TRBV28 and TRBJ1-1; D might be TRBD1 (5 bases). From germline, CDR1 is MDHEN and CDR2 SYDVKM. The CDR3 contains 14 residues. The CDR3 here is CASRFTGQNTEALF. CDR3 nucleotide sequence: TGTGCCTCGAGGTTTACAGGTCAGAACACTGAAGCTCTCTTT.

This clonotype was seen repeatedly, ten times or more. The chain links TRBV7-2 to TRBJ2-3; D gene ambiguous. Germline CDR1 is SGHTA and CDR2 is FQGNSA. Between the trimmed V and J ends, which lost 3 bases and 2 bases, there was a span of 12 bases. This CDR3 has 15 residues. CDR3 coding DNA: TGTGCCAGCAGCTTTTGGTACGGTGACACAGATACGCAGTATTTT. Translation: CASSFWYGDTDTQYF.

This clonotype was seen repeatedly, ten times or more. V usage is TRBV29-1 and J usage is TRBJ2-1, with D hard to call. The CDR3 length is 14 residues. Trimming stripped 8 bases from V and 10 bases from J, with 24 bases between. Germline values: CDR1 SQVTM, CDR2 ANQGSEA. The CDR3 spells CSSIRTVPVGEQFF. Here the CDR3 DNA reads TGCAGCTCTATAAGGACGGTCCCCGTCGGAGAGCAGTTCTTC.

This clonotype showed up many times. The chain is built from TRBV25-1 and TRBJ1-5; 9 bases are a match to TRBD1. V lost 4 bases, J lost 2 bases, and 3 bases stayed unmatched. The CDR3 is 15 amino acids. Germline loops: CDR1 MGHDK, CDR2 SYGVNS. In nucleotides, the CDR3 is TGTGCCAGCAGTGGAAGGACAGGGGGCAATCAGCCCCAGCATTTT. As protein: CASSGRTGGNQPQHF.

Only a few counts were recorded for this clonotype. The CDR3 coding sequence is TGTGCCAGCAGCTTCAGGGCGGAGGGCAATCAGCCCCAGCATTTT. Protein sequence: CASSFRAEGNQPQHF. J is TRBJ1-5 and V is TRBV5-5; TRBD1 is a possible D gene (5 bases). The CDR3 length is 15 residues. Trimming took 2 bases from V and 2 from J, leaving 11 bases between them. Germline-derived CDR1 and CDR2 are SGHKS and YYEKEE (reference sequence).

This clonotype was picked up many times. The chain recombines TRBV4-1 with TRBJ2-1; D is uncertain. CDR3 length: 16 residues. Per the germline V gene, CDR1 is MGHRA and CDR2 is YSYEKL. V was cut by 4 bases and J by 3 bases, with 16 bases left in between. CDR3 nucleotides: TGCGCCAGCAGCCGCTTGGACGGACCCCGCTACAATGAGCAGTTCTTC. Amino acid sequence: CASSRLDGPRYNEQFF.

The chain uses TRBV6-1 and TRBJ1-5, with unresolved D. Germline V lookup: CDR1 MNHNS, CDR2 SASEGT. V dropped 2 bases and J dropped 0 bases, with 8 bases sitting between them. The CDR3 is 15 amino acids. DNA for the CDR3: TGTGCCAGCAGTGAACGTGCCCTTAGCAATCAGCCCCAGCATTTT. Translating gives CASSERALSNQPQHF.